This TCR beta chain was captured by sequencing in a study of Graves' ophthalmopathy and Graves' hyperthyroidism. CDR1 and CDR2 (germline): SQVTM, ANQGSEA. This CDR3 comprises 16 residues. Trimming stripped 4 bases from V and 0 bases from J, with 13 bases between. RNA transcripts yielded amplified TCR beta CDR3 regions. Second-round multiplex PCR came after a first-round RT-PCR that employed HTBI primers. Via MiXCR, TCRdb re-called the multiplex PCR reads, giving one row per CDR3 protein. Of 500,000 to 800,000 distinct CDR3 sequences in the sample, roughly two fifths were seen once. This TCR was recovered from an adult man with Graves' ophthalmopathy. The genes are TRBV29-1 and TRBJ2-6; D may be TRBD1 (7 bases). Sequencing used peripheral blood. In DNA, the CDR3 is TGCAGCGTTGTACGGCAGGGGGGCTCTGGGGCCAACGTCCTGACTTTC. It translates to CSVVRQGGSGANVLTF.